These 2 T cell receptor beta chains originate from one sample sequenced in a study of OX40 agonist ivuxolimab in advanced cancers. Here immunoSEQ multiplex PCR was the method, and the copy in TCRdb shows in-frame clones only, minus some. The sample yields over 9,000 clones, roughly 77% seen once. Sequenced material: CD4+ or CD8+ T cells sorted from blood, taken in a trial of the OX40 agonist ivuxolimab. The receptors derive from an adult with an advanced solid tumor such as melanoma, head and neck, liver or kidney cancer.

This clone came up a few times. The CDR3 nucleotides read TGTGCCAGCAGCGACGGGACATTCGCCAATCAGCCCCAGCATTTT. Protein: CASSDGTFANQPQHF. The J gene is TRBJ1-5, the V gene TRBV7-9; TRBD1 might be the D (6 bases). The CDR3 runs to 15 residues. The germline V gene encodes CDR1 SEHNR and CDR2 FQNEAQ (reference sequence). V lost 5 bases to trimming and J lost 3 bases, with 14 bases between them.

The CDR3 is CASSEGRTARGETQYF. The CDR3 DNA is TGTGCCAGCAGTGAGGGCAGAACTGCAAGGGGAGAGACCCAGTACTTC. This chain uses TRBV27 with TRBJ2-5; D possibly uses TRBD1 or TRBD2 (5 bases each). This CDR3 spans 16 amino acids. Trimming removed 5 bases from V and 4 bases from J, with 20 bases in between. Germline lookup yields CDR1 MNHEY and CDR2 SMNVEV (reference sequence).